Listed below are T cell receptor beta chains from one sample, sequenced in a study of T cells in Graves' hyperthyroidism and ophthalmopathy. TCRdb passed the multiplex PCR reads through MiXCR, listing each CDR3 protein once. This table has some 490,000 distinct CDR3 sequences, approximately 23% appearing once. Material for sequencing was blood. These receptors were collected from a woman aged 65 to 85 with Graves' ophthalmopathy. Each CDR3 is given with its conserved first and last residue. D genes are given only for firm matches. Rows give clone size only sometimes, using once, few, many, or a class for an expanded clone.

J,V,D,size,CDR3,DNA
TRBJ2-3,TRBV19,.,.,CASSIDGGTTTTDTQYF,TGTGCCAGTAGTATCGATGGAGGAACAACGACCACAGATACGCAGTATTTT
TRBJ2-1,TRBV5-1,.,.,CASSPQRNNEQFF,TGCGCCAGCAGCCCCCAGCGGAACAATGAGCAGTTCTTC
TRBJ2-7,TRBV6-1,.,.,CASSRSRAPGEQYF,TGTGCCAGCAGCCGTAGCCGGGCCCCGGGCGAGCAGTACTTC
TRBJ2-1,TRBV5-1,.,few,CASSLQESEQFF,TGCGCCAGCAGTTTACAGGAAAGTGAGCAGTTCTTC
TRBJ1-3,TRBV19,TRBD1,.,CASFGRWTGTGNTIYF,TGTGCCAGCTTCGGTAGATGGACAGGGACTGGAAACACCATATATTTT
TRBJ2-5,TRBV28,.,many,CASSFGGTQYF,TGTGCCAGCAGTTTTGGGGGGACCCAGTACTTC
TRBJ2-7,TRBV28,.,many,CASSSHSYEQYF,TGTGCCAGCAGTTCCCATTCCTACGAGCAGTACTTC
TRBJ1-1,TRBV6-1,TRBD1,few,CASRENRGTEAFF,TGTGCCAGCAGAGAAAACAGGGGGACTGAAGCTTTCTTT
TRBJ2-7,TRBV11-2,.,many,CASNSPTTPPPGNRKPSSYEQYF,TGTGCCAGCAACTCACCGACAACCCCTCCCCCGGGTAACAGGAAACCAAGCTCCTACGAGCAGTACTTC
TRBJ2-1,TRBV2,.,few,CASSLFGPEQFF,TGTGCCAGCAGTTTATTCGGTCCTGAGCAGTTCTTC
TRBJ2-5,TRBV12-3/TRBV12-4,.,.,CASNLRGKTQYF,TGTGCCAGCAATTTAAGGGGGAAGACCCAGTACTTC
TRBJ2-5,TRBV6-1,TRBD1,many,CATWNVGQAQYF,TGTGCCACTTGGAATGTTGGACAGGCCCAGTACTTC
TRBJ2-5,TRBV20-1,.,.,CSATLIRTVETQYF,TGCAGTGCTACCCTGATCAGGACAGTAGAGACCCAGTACTTC